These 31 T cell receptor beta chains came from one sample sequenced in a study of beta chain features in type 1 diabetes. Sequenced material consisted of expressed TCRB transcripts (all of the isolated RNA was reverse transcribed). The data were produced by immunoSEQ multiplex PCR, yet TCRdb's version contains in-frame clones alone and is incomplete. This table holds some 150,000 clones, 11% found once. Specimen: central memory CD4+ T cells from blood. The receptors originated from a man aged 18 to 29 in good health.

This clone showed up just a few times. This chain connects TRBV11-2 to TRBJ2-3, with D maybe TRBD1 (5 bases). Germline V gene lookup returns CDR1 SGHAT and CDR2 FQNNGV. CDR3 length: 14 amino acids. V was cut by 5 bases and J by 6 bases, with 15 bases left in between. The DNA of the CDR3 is TGTGCCAGCAGCCTTGACAGATCTCCGGATACGCAGTATTTT. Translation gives CASSLDRSPDTQYF.

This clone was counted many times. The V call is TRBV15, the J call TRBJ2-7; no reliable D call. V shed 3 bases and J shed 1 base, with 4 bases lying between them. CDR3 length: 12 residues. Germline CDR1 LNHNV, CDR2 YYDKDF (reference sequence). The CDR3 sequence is CATSRGSYEQYF. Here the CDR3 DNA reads TGTGCCACCAGCAGGGGGTCCTACGAGCAGTACTTC.

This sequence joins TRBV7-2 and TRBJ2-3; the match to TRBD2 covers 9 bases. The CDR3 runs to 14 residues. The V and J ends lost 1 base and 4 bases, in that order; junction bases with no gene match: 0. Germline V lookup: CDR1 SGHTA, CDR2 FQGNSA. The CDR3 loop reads CASSLVAGADTQYF. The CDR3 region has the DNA TGTGCCAGCAGCTTAGTAGCGGGAGCAGATACGCAGTATTTT.

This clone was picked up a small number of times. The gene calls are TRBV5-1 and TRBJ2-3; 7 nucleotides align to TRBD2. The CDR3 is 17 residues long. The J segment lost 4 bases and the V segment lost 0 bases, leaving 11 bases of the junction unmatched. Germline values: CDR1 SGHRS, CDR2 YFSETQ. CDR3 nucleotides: TGCGCCAGCAGCTTGGGGGCTAGCGGCGGAGGAGCAGATACGCAGTATTTT. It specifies CASSLGASGGGADTQYF.

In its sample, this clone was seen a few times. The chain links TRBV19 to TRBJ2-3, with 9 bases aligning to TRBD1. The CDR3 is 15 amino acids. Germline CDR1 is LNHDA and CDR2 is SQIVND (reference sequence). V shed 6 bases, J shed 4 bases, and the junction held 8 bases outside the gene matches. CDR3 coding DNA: TGTGCCAGTAGACACAGGGGGCCGGGGGCAGATACGCAGTATTTT. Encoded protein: CASRHRGPGADTQYF.

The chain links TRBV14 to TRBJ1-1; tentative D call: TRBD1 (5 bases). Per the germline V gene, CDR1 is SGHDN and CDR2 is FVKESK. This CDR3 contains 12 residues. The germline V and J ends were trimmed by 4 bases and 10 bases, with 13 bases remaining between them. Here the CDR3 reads CASSPLRGVAFF. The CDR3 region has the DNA TGTGCCAGCAGCCCGTTGAGAGGGGTAGCTTTCTTT.

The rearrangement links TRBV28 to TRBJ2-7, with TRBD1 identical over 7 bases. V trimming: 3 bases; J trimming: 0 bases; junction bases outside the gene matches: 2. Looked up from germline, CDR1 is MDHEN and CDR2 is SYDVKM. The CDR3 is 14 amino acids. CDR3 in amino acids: CASSLRQGSYEQYF. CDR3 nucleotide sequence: TGTGCCAGCAGTTTGCGACAGGGCTCCTACGAGCAGTACTTC. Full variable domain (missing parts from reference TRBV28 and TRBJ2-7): DVKVTQSSRYLVKRTGEKVFLECVQDMDHENMFWYRQDPGLGLRLIYFSYDVKMKEKGDIPEGYSVSREKKERFSLILESASTNQTSMYLCASSLRQGSYEQYFGPGTRLTVT.

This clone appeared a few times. The chain's CDR3 is CASSSLEGNNEKLFF. The CDR3 region has the DNA TGTGCCAGCAGCTCCCTAGAGGGTAACAATGAAAAACTGTTTTTT. This chain links TRBV7-9 with TRBJ1-4; D remains ambiguous. The CDR3 extends over 15 amino acids. Trimming stripped 4 bases from V and 5 bases from J, with 14 bases between. CDR1 is SEHNR, CDR2 FQNEAQ, per germline (reference sequence).

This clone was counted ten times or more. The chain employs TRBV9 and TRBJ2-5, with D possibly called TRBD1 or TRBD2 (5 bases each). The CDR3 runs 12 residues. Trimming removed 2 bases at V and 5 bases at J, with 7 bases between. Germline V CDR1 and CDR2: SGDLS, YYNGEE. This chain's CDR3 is CASSVGEETQYF. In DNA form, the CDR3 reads TGTGCCAGCAGCGTGGGGGAGGAGACCCAGTACTTC.

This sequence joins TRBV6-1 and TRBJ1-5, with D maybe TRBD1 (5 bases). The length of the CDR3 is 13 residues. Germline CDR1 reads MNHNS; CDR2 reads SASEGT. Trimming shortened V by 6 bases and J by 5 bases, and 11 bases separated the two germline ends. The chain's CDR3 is CASRGTGHQPQHF. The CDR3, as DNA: TGTGCCAGCAGAGGGACGGGCCATCAGCCCCAGCATTTT.

This CDR3 reads CASSLGLAGGYNEQFF. The CDR3 DNA reads as TGTGCCAGCAGCTTGGGACTAGCGGGCGGGTACAATGAGCAGTTCTTC. The V and J genes are TRBV5-6 and TRBJ2-1; TRBD2 aligns across 10 bases. Trimming took 0 bases from V and 4 from J; bases not matched to a gene: 4. Germline values: CDR1 SGHDT, CDR2 YYEEEE. The CDR3 contains 16 residues.

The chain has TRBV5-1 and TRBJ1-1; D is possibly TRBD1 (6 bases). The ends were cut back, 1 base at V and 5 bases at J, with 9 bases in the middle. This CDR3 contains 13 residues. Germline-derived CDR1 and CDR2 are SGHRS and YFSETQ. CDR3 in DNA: TGCGCCAGCAGCTTGTACAGGGTGACTGAAGCTTTCTTT. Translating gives CASSLYRVTEAFF.

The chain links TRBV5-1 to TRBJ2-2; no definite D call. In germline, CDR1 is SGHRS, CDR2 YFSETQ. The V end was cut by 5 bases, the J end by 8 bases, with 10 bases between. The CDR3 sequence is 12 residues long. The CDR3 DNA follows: TGCGCCAGCAGACATAATACTGGGGAGCTGTTTTTT. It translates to CASRHNTGELFF.

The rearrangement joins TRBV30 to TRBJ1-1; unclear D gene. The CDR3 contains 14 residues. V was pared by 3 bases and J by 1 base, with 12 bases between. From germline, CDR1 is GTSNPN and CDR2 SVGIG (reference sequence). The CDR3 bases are TGTGCCTGGAGCGCTGAGCCAGGGAACACTGAAGCTTTCTTT. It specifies CAWSAEPGNTEAFF.

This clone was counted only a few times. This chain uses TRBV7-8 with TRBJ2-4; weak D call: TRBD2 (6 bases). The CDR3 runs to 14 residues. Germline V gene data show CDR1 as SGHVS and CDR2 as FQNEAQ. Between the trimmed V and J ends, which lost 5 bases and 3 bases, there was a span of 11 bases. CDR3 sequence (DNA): TGTGCCAGCAGCCCGGCGGAGGGCAAAAACATTCAGTACTTC. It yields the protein CASSPAEGKNIQYF.

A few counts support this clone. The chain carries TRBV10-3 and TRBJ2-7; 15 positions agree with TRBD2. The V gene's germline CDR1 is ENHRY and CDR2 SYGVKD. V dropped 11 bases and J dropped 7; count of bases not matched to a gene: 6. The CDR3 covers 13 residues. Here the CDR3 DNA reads TGTGCCTCAGGACTAGCGGGAGGGAGTGAGCAGTACTTC. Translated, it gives CASGLAGGSEQYF.

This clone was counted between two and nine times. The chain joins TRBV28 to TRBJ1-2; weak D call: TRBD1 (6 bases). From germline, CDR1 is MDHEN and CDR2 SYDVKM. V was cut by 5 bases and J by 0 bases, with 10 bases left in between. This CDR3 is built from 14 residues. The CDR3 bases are TGTGCCAGCAGTGGGGGACACCCTAACTATGGCTACACCTTC. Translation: CASSGGHPNYGYTF.

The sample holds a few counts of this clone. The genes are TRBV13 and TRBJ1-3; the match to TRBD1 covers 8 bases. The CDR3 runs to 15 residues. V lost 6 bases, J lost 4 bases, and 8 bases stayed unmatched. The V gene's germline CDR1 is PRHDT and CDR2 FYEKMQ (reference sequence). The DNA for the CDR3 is TGTGCCAGCAGATCTGCAGGGGGCGGAGGAAACACCATATATTTT. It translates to CASRSAGGGGNTIYF.

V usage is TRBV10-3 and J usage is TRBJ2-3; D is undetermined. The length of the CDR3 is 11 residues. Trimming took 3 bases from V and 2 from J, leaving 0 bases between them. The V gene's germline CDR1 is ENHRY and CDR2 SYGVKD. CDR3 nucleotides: TGTGCCATCAGTGACACAGATACGCAGTATTTT. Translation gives CAISDTDTQYF.

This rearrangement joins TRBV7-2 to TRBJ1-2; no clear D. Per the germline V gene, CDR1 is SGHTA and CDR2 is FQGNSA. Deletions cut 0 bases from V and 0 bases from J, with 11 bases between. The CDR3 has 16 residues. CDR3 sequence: CASSLATTGTNYGYTF. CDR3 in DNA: TGTGCCAGCAGCTTAGCAACCACTGGAACTAACTATGGCTACACCTTC.

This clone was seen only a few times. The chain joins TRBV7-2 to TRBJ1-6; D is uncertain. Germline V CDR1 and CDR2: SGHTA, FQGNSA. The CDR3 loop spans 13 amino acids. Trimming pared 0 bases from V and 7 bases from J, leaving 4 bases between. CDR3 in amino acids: CASSLAGNSPLHF. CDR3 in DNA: TGTGCCAGCAGCTTAGCGGGAAATTCACCCCTCCACTTT.

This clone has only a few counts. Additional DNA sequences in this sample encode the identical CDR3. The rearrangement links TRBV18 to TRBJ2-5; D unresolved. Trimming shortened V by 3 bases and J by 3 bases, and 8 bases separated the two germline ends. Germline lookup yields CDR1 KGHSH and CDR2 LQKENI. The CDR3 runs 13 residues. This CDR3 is CASSPGLEETQYF. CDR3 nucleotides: TGTGCCAGCTCACCTGGGTTGGAAGAGACCCAGTACTTC.

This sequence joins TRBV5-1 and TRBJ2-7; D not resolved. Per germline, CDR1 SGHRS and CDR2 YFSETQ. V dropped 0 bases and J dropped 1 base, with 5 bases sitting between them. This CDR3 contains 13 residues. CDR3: CASSLDASYEQYF. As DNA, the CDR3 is TGCGCCAGCAGCTTGGACGCATCCTACGAGCAGTACTTC.

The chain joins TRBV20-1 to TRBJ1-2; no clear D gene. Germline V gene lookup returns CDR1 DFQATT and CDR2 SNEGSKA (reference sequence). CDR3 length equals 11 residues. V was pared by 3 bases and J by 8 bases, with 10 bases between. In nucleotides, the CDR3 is TGCAGTGCTAGGGGCGGGCTAGGCTACACCTTC. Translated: CSARGGLGYTF.

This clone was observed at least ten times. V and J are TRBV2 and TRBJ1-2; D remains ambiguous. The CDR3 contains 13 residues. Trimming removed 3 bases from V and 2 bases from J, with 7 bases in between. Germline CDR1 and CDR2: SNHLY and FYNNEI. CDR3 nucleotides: TGTGCCAGCAGTGACTTGGGAAACTATGGCTACACCTTC. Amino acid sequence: CASSDLGNYGYTF.

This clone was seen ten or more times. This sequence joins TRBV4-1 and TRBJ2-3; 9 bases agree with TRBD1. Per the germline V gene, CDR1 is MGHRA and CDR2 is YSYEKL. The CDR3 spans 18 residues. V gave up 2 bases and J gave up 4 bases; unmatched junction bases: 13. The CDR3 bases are TGCGCCAGCAGCCAACTTGGGACAGGGAGGGAGCTCCCAGATACGCAGTATTTT. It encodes CASSQLGTGRELPDTQYF.

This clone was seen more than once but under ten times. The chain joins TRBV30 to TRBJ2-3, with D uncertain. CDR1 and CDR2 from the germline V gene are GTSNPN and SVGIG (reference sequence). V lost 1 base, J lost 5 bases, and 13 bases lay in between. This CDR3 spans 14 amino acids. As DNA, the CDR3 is TGTGCCTGGAGTGCCCCTTCCGTAGAAGATACGCAGTATTTT. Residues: CAWSAPSVEDTQYF.

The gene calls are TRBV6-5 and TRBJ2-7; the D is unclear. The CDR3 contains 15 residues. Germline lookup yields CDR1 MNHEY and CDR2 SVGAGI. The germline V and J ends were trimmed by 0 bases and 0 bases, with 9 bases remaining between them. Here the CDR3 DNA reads TGTGCCAGCAGTTACTCGGCGGCACTCTCCTACGAGCAGTACTTC. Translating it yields CASSYSAALSYEQYF.

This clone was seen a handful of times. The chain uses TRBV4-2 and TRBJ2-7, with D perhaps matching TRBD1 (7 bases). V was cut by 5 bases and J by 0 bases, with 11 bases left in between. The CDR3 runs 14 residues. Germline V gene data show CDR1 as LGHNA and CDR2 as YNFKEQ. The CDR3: CASSLRDSSYEQYF. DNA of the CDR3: TGTGCCAGCAGCTTGCGGGACAGCTCCTACGAGCAGTACTTC.

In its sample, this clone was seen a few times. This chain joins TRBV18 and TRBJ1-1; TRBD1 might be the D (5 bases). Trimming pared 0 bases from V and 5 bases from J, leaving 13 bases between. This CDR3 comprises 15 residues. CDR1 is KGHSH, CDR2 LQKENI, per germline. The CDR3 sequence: CASSPPGQLGTEAFF. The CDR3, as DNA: TGTGCCAGCTCACCACCGGGGCAGCTGGGAACTGAAGCTTTCTTT.

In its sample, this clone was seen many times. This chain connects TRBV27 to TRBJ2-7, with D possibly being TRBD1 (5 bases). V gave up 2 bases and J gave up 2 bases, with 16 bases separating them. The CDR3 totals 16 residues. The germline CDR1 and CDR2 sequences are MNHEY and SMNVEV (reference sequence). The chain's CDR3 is CASSLKGQGWAYEQYF. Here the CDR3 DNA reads TGTGCCAGCAGTTTAAAAGGGCAGGGTTGGGCCTACGAGCAGTACTTC.